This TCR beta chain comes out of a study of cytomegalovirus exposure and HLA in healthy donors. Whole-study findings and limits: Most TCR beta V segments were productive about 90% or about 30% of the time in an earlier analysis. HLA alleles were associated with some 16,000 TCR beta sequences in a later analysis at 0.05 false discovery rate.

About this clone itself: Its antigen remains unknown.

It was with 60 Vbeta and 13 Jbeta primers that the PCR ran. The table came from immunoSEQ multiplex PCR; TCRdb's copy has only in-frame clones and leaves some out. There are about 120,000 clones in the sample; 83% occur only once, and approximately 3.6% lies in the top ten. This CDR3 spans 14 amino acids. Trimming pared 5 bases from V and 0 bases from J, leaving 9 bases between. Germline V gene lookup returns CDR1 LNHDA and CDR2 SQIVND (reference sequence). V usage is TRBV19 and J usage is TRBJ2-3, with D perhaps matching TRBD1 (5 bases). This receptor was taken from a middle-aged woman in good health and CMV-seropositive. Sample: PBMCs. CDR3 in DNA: TGTGCCAGTAGTCGTCAGGGTAGCACAGATACGCAGTATTTT. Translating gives CASSRQGSTDTQYF.